The 20 T cell receptor beta chains below all came from one sample that was sequenced in a study of Graves' ophthalmopathy and Graves' hyperthyroidism. CDR3 regions of TCR beta were amplified from RNA transcripts. HTBI primers primed a first-round RT-PCR, and a second-round multiplex PCR followed. Via MiXCR, TCRdb re-called the multiplex PCR reads, giving one row per CDR3 protein. The repertoire includes hundreds of thousands of distinct CDR3 sequences, less than 55% of them detected once, and around 43% sits in the top ten. Sequencing was performed on peripheral blood. Source of these receptors: an adult man with Graves' ophthalmopathy.

This chain connects TRBV12-3 or TRBV12-4 to TRBJ2-5; no reliable D call. V was cut by 6 bases and J by 9 bases, with 2 bases left in between. The CDR3 loop spans 8 amino acids. The CDR3 DNA reads TGTGCCAGCAGAGCCCAGTACTTC. Translation: CASRAQYF.

As for this clonotype: Given a much more abundant clone one base away, this may be a read error. In nucleotides, the CDR3 is TGTGCCAGCCGCGGGGCAGGGAGTAAGAGGGAGCAGTACTTC. Residues: CASRGAGSKREQYF. This rearrangement joins TRBV25-1 to TRBJ2-7; a weak D match, TRBD2 (6 bases). The CDR3 is 14 residues long. V was pared by 8 bases and J by 7 bases, with 21 bases between. From germline, CDR1 is MGHDK and CDR2 SYGVNS.

The sample holds many counts of this clonotype. This chain connects TRBV29-1 to TRBJ1-2; no reliable D call. CDR3 length equals 13 residues. Germline lookup yields CDR1 SQVTM and CDR2 ANQGSEA. V was cut by 3 bases and J by 1 base, with 9 bases left in between. The DNA of the CDR3 is TGCAGCGTTGAGCAGCCCCTTAACTATGGCTACACCTTC. Encoded protein: CSVEQPLNYGYTF. Full variable domain (remainder filled in from reference TRBV29-1 and TRBJ1-2): SAVISQKPSRDICQRGTSLTIQCQVDSQVTMMFWYRQQPGQSLTLIATANQGSEATYESGFVIDKFPISRPNLTFSTLTVSNMSPEDSSIYLCSVEQPLNYGYTFGSGTRLTVV.

This clonotype was detected ten times or more. V gene TRBV2 combines with J gene TRBJ1-2; D is ambiguous. Germline V gives CDR1 SNHLY, CDR2 FYNNEI. Trimming removed 8 bases from V and 3 bases from J, with 19 bases in between. There are 15 residues in the CDR3. CDR3: CASLTAAEVDYGYTF. CDR3 coding DNA: TGTGCCAGCTTAACCGCGGCTGAAGTGGACTATGGCTACACCTTC.

The chain recombines TRBV2 with TRBJ1-5, with D hard to call. Germline-derived CDR1 and CDR2 are SNHLY and FYNNEI. The V and J ends lost 6 bases and 1 base respectively, with 13 bases between them. The CDR3 sequence is 15 residues long. For the CDR3, the DNA is TGTGCCAGCAGACTATCTTCCAGCAGCAATCAGCCCCAGCATTTT. It encodes CASRLSSSSNQPQHF.

This clonotype has more than one count but fewer than ten. Just one base apart from a much larger clone, this may be a read error. DNA for the CDR3: TGCAGCGGTGGGACAGCATACGAGCGGTACTTC. This gives the protein CSGGTAYERYF. The chain uses TRBV29-1 and TRBJ2-7; TRBD1 matches at 7 bases. The CDR3 spans 11 residues. Germline V CDR1 and CDR2: SQVTM, ANQGSEA.

The chain couples TRBV2 to TRBJ1-1; D call uncertain. The CDR3 runs to 13 residues. The germline V gene has CDR1 SNHLY and CDR2 FYNNEI. Between the trimmed V and J ends, which lost 6 bases and 6 bases, there was a span of 14 bases. The CDR3 sequence: CASSLVVDAEAFF. CDR3 coding DNA: TGTGCCAGCAGCTTGGTCGTAGATGCTGAAGCTTTCTTT.

This clonotype showed up just a few times. V gene TRBV7-2 combines with J gene TRBJ2-7; perhaps D is TRBD1 or TRBD2 (6 bases each). The CDR3 has 16 residues. V was cut by 5 bases and J by 0 bases, with 17 bases left in between. Germline V gene sequence: CDR1 SGHTA, CDR2 FQGNSA. The CDR3 DNA follows: TGTGCCAGCAGCACGAGCTCGGGGGCCCTCTCCTACGAGCAGTACTTC. This sequence encodes CASSTSSGALSYEQYF. The full variable domain, in which reference TRBV7-2 and TRBJ2-7 provide the parts outside the CDR3, is GAGVSQSPSNKVTEKGKDVELRCDPISGHTALYWYRQSLGQGLEFLIYFQGNSAPDKSGLPSDRFSAERTGGSVSTLTIQRTQQEDSAVYLCASSTSSGALSYEQYFGPGTRLTVT.

The chain employs TRBV7-3 and TRBJ1-1; 8 nucleotides line up with TRBD1. Per germline, CDR1 SGHTA and CDR2 FQGTGA. The CDR3 extends over 14 amino acids. V was clipped by 6 bases and J by 1 base; unmatched bases: 4. CDR3 in DNA: TGTGCCAGCAGGCGCGGACAGGGGAACACTGAAGCTTTCTTT. This gives the protein CASRRGQGNTEAFF.

This chain joins TRBV7-9 and TRBJ1-2; no clear D. Germline-derived CDR1 and CDR2 are SEHNR and FQNEAQ (reference sequence). The CDR3 length is 15 residues. Trimming shortened V by 1 base and J by 4 bases, and 13 bases separated the two germline ends. CDR3 loop: CASSLGSGRLYGYTF. CDR3 bases: TGTGCCAGCAGCTTAGGGTCAGGCCGCCTCTATGGCTACACCTTC.

The rearrangement joins TRBV7-9 to TRBJ2-7, with D unresolved. Germline values: CDR1 SEHNR, CDR2 FQNEAQ (reference sequence). The CDR3 is 16 amino acids. Trimming pared 5 bases from V and 2 bases from J, leaving 19 bases between. The CDR3 here is CASSPWGGSSTYEQYF. The CDR3, as DNA: TGTGCCAGCAGCCCCTGGGGTGGCAGTTCAACCTACGAGCAGTACTTC.

The V call is TRBV29-1, the J call TRBJ2-7; no reliable D call. This CDR3 spans 14 amino acids. The V gene lost 1 base and the J gene lost 2 bases, with 12 bases spanning the gap. CDR1 SQVTM and CDR2 ANQGSEA come from the germline V gene. This CDR3 reads CSVEGRAATYEQYF. The CDR3 coding sequence is TGCAGCGTTGAAGGAAGGGCAGCTACCTACGAGCAGTACTTC.

This clonotype showed up just a few times. This chain links TRBV6-2 or TRBV6-3 with TRBJ2-7; 7 nucleotides agree with TRBD2. CDR1 is MNHEY, CDR2 SVGEGT, per germline. This CDR3 has 15 amino acids. The junction had 4 bases not matched to a gene; V was cut back by 0 bases and J by 2 bases. CDR3: CASSYSIGRAYEQYF. CDR3 bases: TGTGCCAGCAGTTACTCAATAGGGAGGGCCTACGAGCAGTACTTC.

The chain employs TRBV10-1 and TRBJ1-2; TRBD1 aligns across 11 bases. Trimming at V came to 7 bases and at J to 3 bases, leaving 7 bases not matched to a gene. This CDR3 spans 15 amino acids. The germline CDR1 and CDR2 sequences are WNHNN and SYGVQD (reference sequence). CDR3: CASTSRDRGYYGYTF. The DNA for the CDR3 is TGCGCCAGCACCTCCCGGGACAGGGGGTACTATGGCTACACCTTC.

The chain has TRBV24-1 and TRBJ2-2, with D unclear. CDR3 length: 16 residues. Trimming cost V 5 bases and J 0 bases, with 12 bases left between them. The germline V gene has CDR1 KGHDR and CDR2 SFDVKD. The CDR3 here is CATSGGGAANTGELFF. The CDR3 nucleotides are TGTGCCACCAGTGGTGGTGGCGCCGCGAACACCGGGGAGCTGTTTTTT.

The V and J genes are TRBV19 and TRBJ1-1; TRBD1 is a possible D gene (5 bases). There are 14 residues in the CDR3. Germline CDR1 and CDR2: LNHDA and SQIVND (reference sequence). Between the trimmed V and J ends, which lost 5 bases and 7 bases, there was a span of 17 bases. The CDR3 DNA is TGTGCCAGTAGTTTGAACCGGGACCAGGGTGAAGCTTTCTTT. This encodes CASSLNRDQGEAFF.

The CDR3 loop is CASSLEAPGARADTQYF. The CDR3 region has the DNA TGCGCCAGCAGCTTGGAAGCCCCGGGGGCGAGGGCAGATACGCAGTATTTT. This chain joins TRBV5-1 and TRBJ2-3; possibly TRBD1 or TRBD2 for D (6 bases each). Germline CDR1 and CDR2: SGHRS and YFSETQ. Between the trimmed V and J ends, which lost 0 bases and 4 bases, there was a span of 18 bases. The CDR3 sequence is 17 residues long.

This clonotype was seen a few times. The chain combines TRBV29-1 with TRBJ1-1; 10 bases match TRBD1. The CDR3 is 15 amino acids. CDR1 is SQVTM, CDR2 ANQGSEA, per germline. J gave up 2 bases and V 7 bases, and 10 bases lay outside the gene matches. The CDR3 protein is CSAGGTGEANTEAFF. The CDR3 DNA sequence: TGCAGCGCTGGGGGGACAGGGGAAGCAAACACTGAAGCTTTCTTT. The entire variable domain, with the rest obtained from reference TRBV29-1 and TRBJ1-1, is as follows: SAVISQKPSRDICQRGTSLTIQCQVDSQVTMMFWYRQQPGQSLTLIATANQGSEATYESGFVIDKFPISRPNLTFSTLTVSNMSPEDSSIYLCSAGGTGEANTEAFFGQGTRLTVV.

This clonotype has just a few counts. The rearrangement uses TRBV7-2 and TRBJ2-7; D ambiguous. Trimming stripped 5 bases from V and 3 bases from J, with 11 bases between. Germline CDR1 is SGHTA and CDR2 is FQGNSA. CDR3 length: 13 residues. CDR3: CASSPNLGYEQYF. The CDR3 DNA sequence: TGTGCCAGCAGCCCCAACCTTGGCTACGAGCAGTACTTC.

Note on this clonotype: The junction departs from germline at one end; a sequencing error may be responsible. V is TRBV7-9 and J is TRBJ1-2; the D is unclear. Germline loops: CDR1 SEHNR, CDR2 FQNEAQ (reference sequence). CDR3 length equals 14 residues. In DNA form, the CDR3 reads TGTGCCAGCAGCTCGCCCCTGATTGGGTTTGGCCACACCTTC. Amino acid sequence: CASSSPLIGFGHTF.